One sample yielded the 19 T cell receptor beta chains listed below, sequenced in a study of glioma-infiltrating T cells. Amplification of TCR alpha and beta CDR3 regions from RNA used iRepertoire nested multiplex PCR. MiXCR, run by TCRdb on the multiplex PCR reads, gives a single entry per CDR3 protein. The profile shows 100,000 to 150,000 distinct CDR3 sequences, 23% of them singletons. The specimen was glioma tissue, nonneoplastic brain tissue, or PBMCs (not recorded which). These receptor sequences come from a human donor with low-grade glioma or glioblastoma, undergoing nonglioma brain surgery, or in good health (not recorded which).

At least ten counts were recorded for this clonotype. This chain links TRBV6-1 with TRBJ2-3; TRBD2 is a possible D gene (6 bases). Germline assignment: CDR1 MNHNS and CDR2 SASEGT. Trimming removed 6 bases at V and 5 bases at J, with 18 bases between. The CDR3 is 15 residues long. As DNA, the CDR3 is TGTGCCAGCAGCGTCACTAGCCCCCAGGGAGATACGCAGTATTTT. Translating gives CASSVTSPQGDTQYF.

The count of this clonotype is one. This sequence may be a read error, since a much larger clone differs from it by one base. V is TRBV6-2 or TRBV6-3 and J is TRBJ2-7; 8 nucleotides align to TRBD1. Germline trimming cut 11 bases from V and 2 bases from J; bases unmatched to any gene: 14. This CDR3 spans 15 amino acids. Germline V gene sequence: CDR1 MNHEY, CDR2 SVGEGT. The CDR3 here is CAGKWEAGGPYEQYF. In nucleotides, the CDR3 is TGTGCCGGCAAATGGGAGGCAGGGGGCCCCTACGAGCAGTACTTC.

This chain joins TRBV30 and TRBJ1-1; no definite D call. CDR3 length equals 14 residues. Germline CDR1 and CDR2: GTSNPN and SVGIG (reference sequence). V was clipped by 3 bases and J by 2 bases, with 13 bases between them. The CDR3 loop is CAWSENTPNTEAFF. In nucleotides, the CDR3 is TGTGCCTGGAGCGAAAACACACCAAACACTGAAGCTTTCTTT. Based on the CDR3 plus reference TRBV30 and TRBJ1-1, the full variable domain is SQTIHQWPATLVQPVGSPLSLECTVEGTSNPNLYWYRQAAGRGLQLLFYSVGIGQISSEVPQNLSASRPQDRQFILSSKKLLLSDSGFYLCAWSENTPNTEAFFGQGTRLTVV.

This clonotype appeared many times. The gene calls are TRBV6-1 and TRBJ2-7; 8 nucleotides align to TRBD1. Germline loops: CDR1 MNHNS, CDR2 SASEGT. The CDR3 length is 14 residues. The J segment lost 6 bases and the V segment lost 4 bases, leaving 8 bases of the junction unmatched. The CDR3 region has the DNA TGTGCCAGCAGTGTGGAGACAGGGGTGCGCGAGCAGTACTTC. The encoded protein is CASSVETGVREQYF.

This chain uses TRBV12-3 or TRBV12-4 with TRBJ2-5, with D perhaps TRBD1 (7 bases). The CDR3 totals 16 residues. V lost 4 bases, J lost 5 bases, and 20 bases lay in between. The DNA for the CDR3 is TGTGCCAGCAGTTCTTTGGGACAGCAACGGGGGGAGACCCAGTACTTC. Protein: CASSSLGQQRGETQYF.

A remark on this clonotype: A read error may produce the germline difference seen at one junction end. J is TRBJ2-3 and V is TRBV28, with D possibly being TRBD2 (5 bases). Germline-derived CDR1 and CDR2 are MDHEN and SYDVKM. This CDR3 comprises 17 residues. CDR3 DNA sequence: TGTGCCAGCAGTTTAAGGAGGACCGTCACCCTCACATACTCGCAGTACTTT. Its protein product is CASSLRRTVTLTYSQYF. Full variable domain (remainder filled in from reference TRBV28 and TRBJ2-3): DVKVTQSSRYLVKRTGEKVFLECVQDMDHENMFWYRQDPGLGLRLIYFSYDVKMKEKGDIPEGYSVSREKKERFSLILESASTNQTSMYLCASSLRRTVTLTYSQYFGPGTRLTVL.

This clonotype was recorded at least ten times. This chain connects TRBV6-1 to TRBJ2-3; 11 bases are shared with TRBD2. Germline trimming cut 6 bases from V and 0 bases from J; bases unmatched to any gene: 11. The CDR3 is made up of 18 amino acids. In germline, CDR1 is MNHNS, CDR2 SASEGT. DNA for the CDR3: TGTGCCAGCAGCCCACGGAGACTAGCGGGACTTAGCACAGATACGCAGTATTTT. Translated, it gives CASSPRRLAGLSTDTQYF.

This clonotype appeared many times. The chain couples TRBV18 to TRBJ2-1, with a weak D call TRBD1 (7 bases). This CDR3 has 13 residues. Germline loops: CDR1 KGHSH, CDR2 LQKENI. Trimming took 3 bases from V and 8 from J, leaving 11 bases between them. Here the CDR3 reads CASSPTGRHEQFF. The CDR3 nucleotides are TGTGCCAGCTCACCGACAGGGAGGCATGAGCAGTTCTTC. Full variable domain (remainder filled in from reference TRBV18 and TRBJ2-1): NAGVMQNPRHLVRRRGQEARLRCSPMKGHSHVYWYRQLPEEGLKFMVYLQKENIIDESGMPKERFSAEFPKEGPSILRIQQVVRGDSAAYFCASSPTGRHEQFFGPGTRLTVL.

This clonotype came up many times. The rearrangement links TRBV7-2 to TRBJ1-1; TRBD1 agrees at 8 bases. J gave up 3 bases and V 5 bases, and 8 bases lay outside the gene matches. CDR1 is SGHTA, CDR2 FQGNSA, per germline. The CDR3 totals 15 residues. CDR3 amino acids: CASSTGQGGYTEAFF. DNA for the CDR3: TGTGCCAGCAGCACCGGACAGGGAGGGTACACTGAAGCTTTCTTT.

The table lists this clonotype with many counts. CDR3 nucleotides: TGTGCCAGCAGCACCCAGACCGACTATGGCTACACCTTC. It yields the protein CASSTQTDYGYTF. J is TRBJ1-2 and V is TRBV7-9; D remains ambiguous. The CDR3 totals 13 residues. Germline V gene lookup returns CDR1 SEHNR and CDR2 FQNEAQ (reference sequence). V gave up 5 bases and J gave up 3 bases, with 10 bases separating them.

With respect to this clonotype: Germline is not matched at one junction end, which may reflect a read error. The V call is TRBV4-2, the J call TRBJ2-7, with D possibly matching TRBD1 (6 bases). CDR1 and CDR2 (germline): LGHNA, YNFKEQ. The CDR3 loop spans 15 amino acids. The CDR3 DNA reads TGTGCCAGCAGCCAAGGTCAACAGGGCCCCTACCAGCAGTACTTC. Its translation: CASSQGQQGPYQQYF.

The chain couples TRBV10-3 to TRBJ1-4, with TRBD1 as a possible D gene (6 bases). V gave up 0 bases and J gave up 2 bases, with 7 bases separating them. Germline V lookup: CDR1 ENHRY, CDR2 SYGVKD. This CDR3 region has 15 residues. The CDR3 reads CAISESRGTNEKLFF. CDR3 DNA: TGTGCCATCAGTGAGTCCAGGGGCACTAATGAAAAACTGTTTTTT.

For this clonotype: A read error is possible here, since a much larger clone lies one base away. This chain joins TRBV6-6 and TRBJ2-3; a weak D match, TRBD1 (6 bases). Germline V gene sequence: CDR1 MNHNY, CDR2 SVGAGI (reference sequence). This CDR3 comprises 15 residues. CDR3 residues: CASSSGQFSPDTKYF. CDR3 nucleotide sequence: TGTGCCAGCAGCTCGGGACAATTCAGTCCAGATACGAAGTATTTT.

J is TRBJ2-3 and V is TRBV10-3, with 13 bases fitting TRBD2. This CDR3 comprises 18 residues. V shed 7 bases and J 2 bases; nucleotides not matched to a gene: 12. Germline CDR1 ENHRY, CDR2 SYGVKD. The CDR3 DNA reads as TGTGCCATCAAAGGGACTAGCGGGATGGAGACATACACAGATACGCAGTATTTT. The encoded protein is CAIKGTSGMETYTDTQYF.

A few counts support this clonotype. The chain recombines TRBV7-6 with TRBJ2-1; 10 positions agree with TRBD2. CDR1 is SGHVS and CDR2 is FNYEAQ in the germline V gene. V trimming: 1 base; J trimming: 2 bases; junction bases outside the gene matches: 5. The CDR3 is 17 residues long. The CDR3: CASSLDALAGAYNEQFF. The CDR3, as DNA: TGTGCCAGCAGCTTAGATGCCCTAGCGGGGGCCTACAATGAGCAGTTCTTC.

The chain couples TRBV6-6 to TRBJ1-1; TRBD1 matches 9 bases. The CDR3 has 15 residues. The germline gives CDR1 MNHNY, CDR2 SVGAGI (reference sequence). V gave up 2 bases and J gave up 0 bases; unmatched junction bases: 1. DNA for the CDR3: TGTGCCAGCAGTTACGGGGACAGGGTGAACACTGAAGCTTTCTTT. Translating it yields CASSYGDRVNTEAFF.

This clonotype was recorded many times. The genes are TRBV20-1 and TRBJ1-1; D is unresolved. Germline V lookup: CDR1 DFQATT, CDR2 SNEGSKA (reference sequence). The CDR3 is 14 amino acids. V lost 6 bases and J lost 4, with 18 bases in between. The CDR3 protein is CSAPTRLAGTEAFF. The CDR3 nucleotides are TGCAGTGCCCCAACCCGCCTGGCGGGCACTGAAGCTTTCTTT.

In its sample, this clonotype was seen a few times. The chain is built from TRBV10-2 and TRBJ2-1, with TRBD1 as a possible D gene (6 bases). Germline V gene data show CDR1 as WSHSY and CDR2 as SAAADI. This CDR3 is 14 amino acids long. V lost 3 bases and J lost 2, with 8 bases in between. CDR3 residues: CASSEQGTYNEQFF. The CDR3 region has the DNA TGCGCCAGCAGTGAACAGGGAACCTACAATGAGCAGTTCTTC.

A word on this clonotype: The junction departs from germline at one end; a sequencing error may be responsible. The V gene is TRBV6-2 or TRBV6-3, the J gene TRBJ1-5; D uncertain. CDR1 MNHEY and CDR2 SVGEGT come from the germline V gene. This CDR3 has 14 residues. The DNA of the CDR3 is TGTGCCGGCAGCTCCGATCGGGGAGATCAGCCCCAGCATTTT. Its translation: CAGSSDRGDQPQHF.